Listed below are T cell receptor beta chains from one sample, sequenced in a study of blood T cell repertoires in COVID-19. Sequencing was performed with immunoSEQ multiplex PCR; in TCRdb, only in-frame clones are kept and a portion is missing. The data hold about 210,000 clones, with around 80% observed a single time. Source material: peripheral blood. Source of these receptors: a man aged 50-60 years with active or convalescent COVID-19. Both conserved end residues are part of each CDR3. The D gene is left open where the match is weak. Clone size, where shown, is once, few, many, or a class for clones that have expanded.

j_call v_call clone_size d_call cdr3_nt cdr3_aa
TRBJ2-1 TRBV7-8 once NA TGTGCCAGCAGCCCTCCCCTGCGGTCGAGCTCCTACAATGAGCAGTTCTTC CASSPPLRSSSYNEQFF
TRBJ1-4 TRBV21-1 NA NA TGTGCCAGCAGCAAGGGGGCGGACAGGGACGAAAAACTGTTTTTT CASSKGADRDEKLFF
TRBJ2-7 TRBV9 NA NA TGTGCCAGCAGCCTCGGACAGACCTACGAGCAGTACTTC CASSLGQTYEQYF
TRBJ1-6 TRBV5-1 once TRBD1 TGCGCCAGCAGCTTGGGACAGGGGGCGCGATCACCCCTCCACTTT CASSLGQGARSPLHF
TRBJ1-5 TRBV2 few TRBD1 TGTGCCAGCAAACGGGACAGCAATAGCAATCAGCCCCAGCATTTT CASKRDSNSNQPQHF
TRBJ2-5 TRBV21-1 NA NA TGTGCCAGCAGCAAAGTGGGACTAGCGGGGTTCCAAGAGACCCAGTACTTC CASSKVGLAGFQETQYF
TRBJ2-1 TRBV15 NA NA TGTGCCACCGGCAGGGAGAACAATGAGCAGTTCTTC CATGRENNEQFF
TRBJ2-3 TRBV18 NA TRBD2 TGTGCCAGCTCACCGACTAGCGGGACTGGAGATACGCAGTATTTT CASSPTSGTGDTQYF
TRBJ2-5 TRBV3-1/TRBV3-2 few TRBD2 TGTGCCAGCAGCCTCTCACTAGCGTTGGAGACCCAGTACTTC CASSLSLALETQYF
TRBJ2-5 TRBV6-1 NA TRBD2 TGTGCCAGCAGTGAACTAGCGGGAGGGCCAGAGACCCAGTACTTC CASSELAGGPETQYF
TRBJ2-7 TRBV11-2 NA TRBD1 TGTGCCAGCAGCTTTGGGGCCACAGGGGACGAGCAGTACTTC CASSFGATGDEQYF
TRBJ1-5 TRBV5-3 few NA TGTGCCAGAAGCCGCCTACAGGGCTCGGAAAGGGCCCGGAGCAATCAGCCCCAGCATTTT CARSRLQGSERARSNQPQHF
TRBJ2-7 TRBV12-3/TRBV12-4 NA NA TGTGCCAGCAGTTTCACAGGGTCCTACGAGCAGTACTTC CASSFTGSYEQYF
TRBJ1-5 TRBV3-1/TRBV3-2 NA NA TGTGCCAGCAGCCAAGATGACAGGTCCTATCAGCCCCAGCATTTT CASSQDDRSYQPQHF
TRBJ2-7 TRBV19 NA NA TGTGCCAGTAGTATCAAAGAGACAAGCTACGAGCAGTACTTC CASSIKETSYEQYF
TRBJ2-7 TRBV27 NA TRBD2 TGTGCCAGCAGTTTTGGGCGGGAGAGCTCCTACGAGCAGTACTTC CASSFGRESSYEQYF
TRBJ2-7 TRBV18 NA TRBD2 TGTGCCAGCTCAACAGGGGATAGCGGGGGCTACGAGCAGTACTTC CASSTGDSGGYEQYF
TRBJ2-5 TRBV19 NA NA TGTGCCAGTAGTTCTCCGCGGGGTGGGGAGACCCAGTACTTC CASSSPRGGETQYF
TRBJ2-3 TRBV7-6 NA NA TGTGCCAGCAGCTTAGGATCCCTAGTCACAGATACGCAGTATTTT CASSLGSLVTDTQYF
TRBJ2-5 TRBV3-1/TRBV3-2 NA NA TGTGCCAGCAGCCAAGCCCGAGAGACCCAGTACTTC CASSQARETQYF
TRBJ1-4 TRBV19 once NA TGTGCCAGTAGTATGACAGTCAATAATGAAAAACTGTTTTTT CASSMTVNNEKLFF
TRBJ1-3 TRBV7-6 NA NA TGTGCCAGCAGCGTGAACAGGGTTGGAAACACCATATATTTT CASSVNRVGNTIYF
TRBJ1-2 TRBV13 NA NA TGTGCCAGCAGCTTAGGCTCGGGGACCGGGGACTTAGGCTACACCTTC CASSLGSGTGDLGYTF
TRBJ1-5 TRBV21-1 once NA TGTGCCAGTCAAAGCGCGGCAGGGAATCAGCCCCAGCATTTT CASQSAAGNQPQHF
TRBJ2-7 TRBV5-4 many TRBD2 TGTGCCAGCAGCCGGGGACTAGCGGGAGCAACCGAGCAGTACTTC CASSRGLAGATEQYF
TRBJ1-5 TRBV4-2 few NA TGTGCCAGCAGCCAAAGACAGAGCAATCAGCCCCAGCATTTT CASSQRQSNQPQHF
TRBJ1-1 TRBV19 NA NA TGTGCCAGTAGTCCTCACAGGGAAAGGACTGAAGCTTTCTTT CASSPHRERTEAFF
TRBJ1-4 TRBV9 NA NA TGTGCCAGCAGCGTAGGTCCGAGAGCCGAAAAACTGTTTTTT CASSVGPRAEKLFF
TRBJ1-1 TRBV4-3 NA NA TGCGCCAGCAGCCGGCAACGGGGTGTCACTGAAGCTTTCTTT CASSRQRGVTEAFF
TRBJ1-1 TRBV27 NA NA TGTGCCAGCAGTGACAGGCCGAACACTGAAGCTTTCTTT CASSDRPNTEAFF
TRBJ2-5 TRBV5-4 NA NA TGTGCCAGCAGCCCCGACGGGGTTGGGACCCAGTACTTC CASSPDGVGTQYF
TRBJ1-1 TRBV10-2 NA TRBD1 TGCGCCAGCAGGGACGGGACAGCGAACACTGAAGCTTTCTTT CASRDGTANTEAFF
TRBJ1-1 TRBV28 NA TRBD1 TGTGCCAGCAGTTTTGGGGGGACAGGCCCGAACACTGAAGCTTTCTTT CASSFGGTGPNTEAFF
TRBJ1-2 TRBV5-1 once TRBD1 TGCGCCAGCAGCGCTCCCAGGACAGGGCCCCATGGCTACACCTTC CASSAPRTGPHGYTF
TRBJ1-2 TRBV7-9 NA TRBD1 TGTGCCAGCAGCTTCGGCGGGTTTGGGGACGTAGGGGGCGTTAATGGCTACACCTTC CASSFGGFGDVGGVNGYTF
TRBJ1-2 TRBV11-2 NA NA TGTGCCAGCAGCCCTACTCGGGGGGGGTCCTATGGCTACACCTTC CASSPTRGGSYGYTF
TRBJ2-4 TRBV2 NA TRBD2 TGTGCCAGCAGTGAAATTCCGGGACTAGCGGGAGGGCATGGAAACATTCAGTACTTC CASSEIPGLAGGHGNIQYF
TRBJ2-1 TRBV18 once TRBD2 TGTGCCAGCTCACCACCCTCACTAGCGGGCTACAATGAGCAGTTCTTC CASSPPSLAGYNEQFF
TRBJ2-7 TRBV18 NA NA TGTGCCAGCTCACCACCCCGGTCGTCCTACGAGCAGTACTTC CASSPPRSSYEQYF
TRBJ2-1 TRBV5-4 NA TRBD2 TGTGCCAGCAGGATGGAACTAGCGGGAATGAATGAGCAGTTCTTC CASRMELAGMNEQFF
TRBJ2-7 TRBV4-3 NA TRBD1 TGCGCCAGCAGCCAATTTTACAGGGGGTCCTACGAGCAGTACTTC CASSQFYRGSYEQYF
TRBJ1-2 TRBV30 few NA TGTGCCTACCATGTAGGGGCCGGCAGTGATGGCTACACCTTC CAYHVGAGSDGYTF
TRBJ1-1 TRBV15 NA NA TGTGCCACCAGCAGAGCCTCCGGGGGTGGTGAAGCTTTCTTT CATSRASGGGEAFF
TRBJ1-1 TRBV10-3 NA NA TGTGCCATCAGTCCGGGAGAAGAAGCTTTCTTT CAISPGEEAFF
TRBJ1-4 TRBV24-1 NA NA TGTGCCACCAGTGATTTTTTGGGGGGGAGGTGTGAAAAACTGTTTTTT CATSDFLGGRCEKLFF
TRBJ2-3 TRBV11-2 NA TRBD2 TGTGCCAGCACCCCCGTCCGAGCGGGAACTGATACGCAGTATTTT CASTPVRAGTDTQYF
TRBJ2-5 TRBV24-1 NA TRBD2 TGTGCCACCAGTGATTTGTCGGCGGGAGGTCAAGAGACCCAGTACTTC CATSDLSAGGQETQYF